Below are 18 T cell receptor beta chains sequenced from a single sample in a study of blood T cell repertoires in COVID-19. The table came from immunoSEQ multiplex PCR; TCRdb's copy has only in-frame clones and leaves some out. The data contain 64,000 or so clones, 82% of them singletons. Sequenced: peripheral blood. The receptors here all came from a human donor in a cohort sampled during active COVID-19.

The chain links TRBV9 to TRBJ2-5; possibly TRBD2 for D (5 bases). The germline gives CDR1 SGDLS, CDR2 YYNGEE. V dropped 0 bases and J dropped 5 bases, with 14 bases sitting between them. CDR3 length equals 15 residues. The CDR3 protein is CASSVEGNAGETQYF. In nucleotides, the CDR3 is TGTGCCAGCAGCGTAGAAGGGAACGCGGGTGAGACCCAGTACTTC. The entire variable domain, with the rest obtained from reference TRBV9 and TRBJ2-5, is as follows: DSGVTQTPKHLITATGQRVTLRCSPRSGDLSVYWYQQSLDQGLQFLIQYYNGEERAKGNILERFSAQQFPDLHSELNLSSLELGDSALYFCASSVEGNAGETQYFGPGTRLLVL.

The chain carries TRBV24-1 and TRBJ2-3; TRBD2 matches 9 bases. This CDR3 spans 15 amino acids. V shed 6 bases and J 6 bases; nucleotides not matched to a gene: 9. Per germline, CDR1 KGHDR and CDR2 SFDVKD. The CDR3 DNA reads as TGTGCCACCAGTCTAGCGGGGAGCCCTGGGGATACGCAGTATTTT. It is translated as CATSLAGSPGDTQYF.

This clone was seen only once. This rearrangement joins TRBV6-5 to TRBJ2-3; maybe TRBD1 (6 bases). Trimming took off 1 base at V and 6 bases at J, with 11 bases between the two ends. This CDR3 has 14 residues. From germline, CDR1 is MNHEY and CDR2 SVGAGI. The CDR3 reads CASSYFSGADTQYF. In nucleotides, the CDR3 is TGTGCCAGCAGTTACTTTTCAGGGGCTGATACGCAGTATTTT.

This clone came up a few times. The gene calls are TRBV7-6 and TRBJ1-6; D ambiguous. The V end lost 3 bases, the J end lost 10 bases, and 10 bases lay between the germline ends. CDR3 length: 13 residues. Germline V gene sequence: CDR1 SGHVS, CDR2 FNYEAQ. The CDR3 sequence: CASSFTGESPLHF. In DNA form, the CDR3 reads TGTGCCAGCAGCTTTACCGGGGAGTCACCCCTCCACTTT.

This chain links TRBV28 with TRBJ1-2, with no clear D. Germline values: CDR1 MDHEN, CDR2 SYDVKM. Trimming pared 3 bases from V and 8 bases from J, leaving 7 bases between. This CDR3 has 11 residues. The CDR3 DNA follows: TGTGCCAGCAGTTTGGAGGACGGCTACACCTTC. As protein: CASSLEDGYTF.

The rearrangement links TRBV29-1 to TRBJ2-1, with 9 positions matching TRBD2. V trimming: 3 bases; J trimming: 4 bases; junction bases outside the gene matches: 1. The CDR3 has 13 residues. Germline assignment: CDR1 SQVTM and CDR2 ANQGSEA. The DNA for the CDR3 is TGCAGCGTTGAGCGGGGGGGGTACAATGAGCAGTTCTTC. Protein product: CSVERGGYNEQFF.

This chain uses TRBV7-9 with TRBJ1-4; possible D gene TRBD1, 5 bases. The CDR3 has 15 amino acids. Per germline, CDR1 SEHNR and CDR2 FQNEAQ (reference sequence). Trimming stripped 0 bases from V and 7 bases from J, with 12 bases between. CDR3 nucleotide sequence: TGTGCCAGCAGCTTAGCGATCGGGGGGAGTGAAAAACTGTTTTTT. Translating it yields CASSLAIGGSEKLFF.

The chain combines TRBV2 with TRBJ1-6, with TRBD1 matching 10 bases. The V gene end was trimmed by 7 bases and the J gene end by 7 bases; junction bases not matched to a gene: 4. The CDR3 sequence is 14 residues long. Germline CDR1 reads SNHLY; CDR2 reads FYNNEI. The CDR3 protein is CASIPTGGNSPLHF. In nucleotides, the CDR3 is TGTGCCAGCATTCCGACAGGGGGCAATTCACCCCTCCACTTT.

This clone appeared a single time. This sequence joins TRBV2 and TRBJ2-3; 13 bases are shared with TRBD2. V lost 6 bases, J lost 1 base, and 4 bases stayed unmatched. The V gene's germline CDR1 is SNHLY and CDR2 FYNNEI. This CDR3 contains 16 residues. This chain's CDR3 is CASRSGTSGGTDTQYF. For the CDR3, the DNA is TGTGCCAGCAGGAGTGGGACTAGCGGGGGCACAGATACGCAGTATTTT.

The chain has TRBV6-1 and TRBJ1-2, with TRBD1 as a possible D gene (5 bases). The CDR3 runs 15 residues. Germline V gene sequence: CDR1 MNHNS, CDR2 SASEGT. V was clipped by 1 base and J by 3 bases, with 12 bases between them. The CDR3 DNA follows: TGTGCCAGCAGTGAAGAACGGGGGGGGGACTATGGCTACACCTTC. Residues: CASSEERGGDYGYTF.

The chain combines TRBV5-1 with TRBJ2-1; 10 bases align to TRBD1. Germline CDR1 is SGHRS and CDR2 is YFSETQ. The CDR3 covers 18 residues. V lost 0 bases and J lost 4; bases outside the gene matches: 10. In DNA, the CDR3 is TGCGCCAGCAGCTTGGGACGGACAGGGGGGACTACGTACAATGAGCAGTTCTTC. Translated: CASSLGRTGGTTYNEQFF.

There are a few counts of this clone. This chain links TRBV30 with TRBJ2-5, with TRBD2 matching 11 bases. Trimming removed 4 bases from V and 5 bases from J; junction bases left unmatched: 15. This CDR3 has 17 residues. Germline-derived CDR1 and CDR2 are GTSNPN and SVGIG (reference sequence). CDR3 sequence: CAWKTLAGGPRLETQYF. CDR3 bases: TGTGCCTGGAAGACTCTAGCGGGGGGCCCGAGACTCGAGACCCAGTACTTC.

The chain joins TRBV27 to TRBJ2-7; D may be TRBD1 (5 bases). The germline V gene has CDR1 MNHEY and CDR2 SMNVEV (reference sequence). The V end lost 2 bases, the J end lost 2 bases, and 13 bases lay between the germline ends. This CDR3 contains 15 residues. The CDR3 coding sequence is TGTGCCAGCAGTTTACAACAGGCAGCGACCTACGAGCAGTACTTC. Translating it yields CASSLQQAATYEQYF.

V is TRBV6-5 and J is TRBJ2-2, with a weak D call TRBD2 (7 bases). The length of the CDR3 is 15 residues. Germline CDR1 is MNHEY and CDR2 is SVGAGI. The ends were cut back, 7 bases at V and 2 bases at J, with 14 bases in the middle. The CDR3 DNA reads TGTGCCAGCAAGGGGGGGGCAGAAAACACCGGGGAGCTGTTTTTT. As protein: CASKGGAENTGELFF.

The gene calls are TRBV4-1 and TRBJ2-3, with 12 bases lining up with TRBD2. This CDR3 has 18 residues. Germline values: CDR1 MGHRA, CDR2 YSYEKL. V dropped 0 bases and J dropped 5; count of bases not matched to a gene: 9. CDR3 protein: CASSQDGLAGGRGDTQYF. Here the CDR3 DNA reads TGCGCCAGCAGCCAAGATGGTCTAGCGGGGGGGCGGGGAGATACGCAGTATTTT.

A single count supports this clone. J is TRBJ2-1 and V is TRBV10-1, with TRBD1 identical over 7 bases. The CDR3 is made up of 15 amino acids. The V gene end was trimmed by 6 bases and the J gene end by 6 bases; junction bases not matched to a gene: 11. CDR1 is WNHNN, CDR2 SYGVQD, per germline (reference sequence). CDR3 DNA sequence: TGCGCCAGCAGCGCATTATCGGGACAGCCCAATGAGCAGTTCTTC. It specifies CASSALSGQPNEQFF.

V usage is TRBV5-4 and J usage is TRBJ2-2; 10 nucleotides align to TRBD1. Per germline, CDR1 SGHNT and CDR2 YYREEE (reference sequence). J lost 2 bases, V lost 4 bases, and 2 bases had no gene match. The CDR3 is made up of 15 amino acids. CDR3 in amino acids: CASSRQGANTGELFF. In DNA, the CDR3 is TGTGCCAGCAGCCGACAGGGGGCTAACACCGGGGAGCTGTTTTTT.

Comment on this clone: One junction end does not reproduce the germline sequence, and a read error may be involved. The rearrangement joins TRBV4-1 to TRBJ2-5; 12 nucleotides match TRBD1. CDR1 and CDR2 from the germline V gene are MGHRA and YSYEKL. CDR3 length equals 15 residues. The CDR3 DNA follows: TGCCCCAGCAGCCGGCCGGGACAGGGGGCAGAGACCCAGTACTTC. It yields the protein CPSSRPGQGAETQYF.